The source of this T cell receptor (beta chain) is a study of CD8+ T cells in alopecia areata. Combined cutaneous lymph node cells underwent sorting by CD4, CD8alpha, NKG2D, NKG2ACE and additional markers. With 3 bases clipped from V and 2 bases from J, the junction kept 6 bases outside the gene matches. CDR3 length equals 17 residues. The germline V gene encodes CDR1 LGHNA and CDR2 YNLKQL (reference sequence). Extraction of RNA preceded its reverse transcription into cDNA, which served as the sequencing template. Some clones are missing from TCRdb's copy, which holds only in-frame ones; the method was immunoSEQ multiplex PCR. This table holds around 290,000 clones with no singletons; the top ten claim less than 1.5%. Study outcomes and limitations: Scalp lesions, especially in alopecia totalis/universalis, had higher clonality than normal scalp.

As regards this clone: Its antigen is unknown. Mouse gene names apply. The read gets to within 4 residues of the CDR3 end, and the germline J gene fills in the rest.

The TCR comes from a C3H/HeJ mouse with alopecia areata. This mouse strain has H2-k as its MHC haplotype. The V call is TRBV5, the J call TRBJ2-5; the match to TRBD2 covers 12 bases. Specimen: CD4+ T cells sorted from a lymph node. CDR3 DNA (partial): TGTGCCAGCAGCCAGACTGGGGGGGCGCGGGGCCAAGAC. Translated: CASSQTGGARGQD. The CDR3 in its entirety is CASSQTGGARGQDTQYF.